This is a list of T cell receptor beta chains from one sample in a study of early T cells in non-severe SARS-CoV-2 infection. TCRdb reprocessed the 5' RACE reads via MiXCR and lists one record per CDR3 protein. The sample has some 98,000 distinct CDR3 sequences, around 17% seen once. The specimen sequenced was whole blood. The receptors here all came from an adult who was a healthcare worker with PCR-confirmed SARS-CoV-2 infection or an uninfected control (not recorded which). Both conserved end residues are part of each CDR3. Each record gives: CDR3 length, V gene, J gene, clone size, D gene, CDR3 DNA, CDR3 protein. The D gene is left open where the match is weak. Only part of the rows carry a size: once, few, many, or a class if the clone is expanded.

cdr3_length: 15
v_call: TRBV5-1
j_call: TRBJ1-6
clone_size: few
d_call: -
cdr3_nt: TGCGCCAGCAGCTTGGGGGACTATTCCGATTCACCCCTCCACTTT
cdr3_aa: CASSLGDYSDSPLHF

cdr3_length: 16
v_call: TRBV7-8
j_call: TRBJ2-1
clone_size: many
d_call: -
cdr3_nt: TGTGCCAGCAGCTTAGTACGCGGCAGCTCCTACAATGAGCAGTTCTTC
cdr3_aa: CASSLVRGSSYNEQFF

cdr3_length: 14
v_call: TRBV20-1
j_call: TRBJ2-2
clone_size: many
d_call: -
cdr3_nt: TGCAGTGCTCGGACAAGAGGTGGGACCGGGGAGCTGTTTTTT
cdr3_aa: CSARTRGGTGELFF

cdr3_length: 14
v_call: TRBV5-1
j_call: TRBJ2-7
clone_size: -
d_call: TRBD1
cdr3_nt: TGCGCCAGCAGCTCCCAGGGGGCGACTTACGAGCAGTACTTC
cdr3_aa: CASSSQGATYEQYF

cdr3_length: 13
v_call: TRBV18
j_call: TRBJ1-1
clone_size: -
d_call: -
cdr3_nt: TGTGCCAGCTCACGGGACGTCCACACTGAAGCTTTCTTT
cdr3_aa: CASSRDVHTEAFF

cdr3_length: 15
v_call: TRBV27
j_call: TRBJ2-1
clone_size: few
d_call: TRBD1
cdr3_nt: TGTGCCACCACAACAGGGGGCGCCGCCTACAATGAGCAGTTCTTC
cdr3_aa: CATTTGGAAYNEQFF

cdr3_length: 12
v_call: TRBV11-2
j_call: TRBJ2-2
clone_size: -
d_call: -
cdr3_nt: TGTGCCAGCAGCTTAGGGATCGGGGAGCTGTTTTTT
cdr3_aa: CASSLGIGELFF

cdr3_length: 14
v_call: TRBV6-1
j_call: TRBJ1-1
clone_size: -
d_call: -
cdr3_nt: TGTGCCAGCAGCGCACGGACAGATAACACTGAAGCTTTCTTT
cdr3_aa: CASSARTDNTEAFF

cdr3_length: 16
v_call: TRBV5-1
j_call: TRBJ2-7
clone_size: few
d_call: TRBD1
cdr3_nt: TGCGCCAGCAGCCCTGGACAGGATGATGTTTCCTACGAGCAGTACTTC
cdr3_aa: CASSPGQDDVSYEQYF

cdr3_length: 11
v_call: TRBV29-1
j_call: TRBJ2-3
clone_size: -
d_call: -
cdr3_nt: TGCAGCGTTTTCGAGAGGGATACGCAGTATTTT
cdr3_aa: CSVFERDTQYF

cdr3_length: 14
v_call: TRBV5-4
j_call: TRBJ2-7
clone_size: few
d_call: -
cdr3_nt: TGTGCCAGCAGCTTAGCTGGTGAGTCCTACGAGCAGTACTTC
cdr3_aa: CASSLAGESYEQYF

cdr3_length: 15
v_call: TRBV12-3/TRBV12-4
j_call: TRBJ2-2
clone_size: few
d_call: -
cdr3_nt: TGTGCCAGCAGTTCTCGAAGGGTATACACCGGGGAGCTGTTTTTT
cdr3_aa: CASSSRRVYTGELFF

cdr3_length: 12
v_call: TRBV6-6
j_call: TRBJ2-3
clone_size: few
d_call: -
cdr3_nt: TGTGCCAGCAGTCGCCCGACAGATACGCAGTATTTT
cdr3_aa: CASSRPTDTQYF

cdr3_length: 14
v_call: TRBV2
j_call: TRBJ2-1
clone_size: few
d_call: -
cdr3_nt: TGTGCCAGCGGACCTGTAAGCTCCTACAATGAGCAGTTCTTC
cdr3_aa: CASGPVSSYNEQFF

cdr3_length: 16
v_call: TRBV7-2
j_call: TRBJ1-5
clone_size: few
d_call: TRBD1
cdr3_nt: TGTGCCAGCAGTTATACAGGGGGCGCGGGTAATCAGCCCCAGCATTTT
cdr3_aa: CASSYTGGAGNQPQHF

cdr3_length: 15
v_call: TRBV19
j_call: TRBJ1-5
clone_size: -
d_call: -
cdr3_nt: TGTGCCAGTAGTTTGGACAGATATAGCAATCAGCCCCAGCATTTT
cdr3_aa: CASSLDRYSNQPQHF

cdr3_length: 15
v_call: TRBV6-5
j_call: TRBJ1-1
clone_size: many
d_call: TRBD1
cdr3_nt: TGTGCCAGCAGTCCCGGACAGGGGGACGTTGATGAAGCTTTCTTT
cdr3_aa: CASSPGQGDVDEAFF

cdr3_length: 16
v_call: TRBV11-2
j_call: TRBJ2-4
clone_size: few
d_call: -
cdr3_nt: TGTGCCAGCAGCCCCGGGGACGTGGGGGCCAAAAACATTCAGTACTTC
cdr3_aa: CASSPGDVGAKNIQYF

cdr3_length: 13
v_call: TRBV7-9
j_call: TRBJ2-7
clone_size: -
d_call: -
cdr3_nt: TGTGCCAGCAGCTTAGGACAGTACTACGAGCAGTACTTC
cdr3_aa: CASSLGQYYEQYF

cdr3_length: 16
v_call: TRBV4-3
j_call: TRBJ2-2
clone_size: -
d_call: TRBD1
cdr3_nt: TGCGCCAGCAGCCAGAGGACAGGGTGGTCGCCCGGGGAGCTGTTTTTT
cdr3_aa: CASSQRTGWSPGELFF